The 16 T cell receptor beta chains below were found in one sample sequenced in a study of beta chain features in type 1 diabetes. The investigators reverse transcribed all of the isolated RNA, so they sequenced expressed TCRB transcripts. Method: immunoSEQ multiplex PCR; TCRdb's copy keeps in-frame clones and lacks some. Of some 22,000 clones in the sample, roughly three quarters are singletons; the top ten hold roughly 2%. Sequenced: Tregs from blood. The receptors here all came from a woman in her thirties or forties in good health.

The chain is built from TRBV7-9 and TRBJ1-2; 7 bases align to TRBD1. Germline V gene data show CDR1 as SEHNR and CDR2 as FQNEAQ (reference sequence). Trimming took 2 bases from V and 7 from J; bases not matched to a gene: 10. The CDR3 is 15 residues long. CDR3 loop: CASSLWDSGIGGYTF. Here the CDR3 DNA reads TGTGCCAGCAGCTTATGGGACAGCGGTATCGGTGGCTACACCTTC.

The chain joins TRBV7-9 to TRBJ1-2; 10 nucleotides agree with TRBD1. V lost 4 bases, J lost 8 bases, and 4 bases stayed unmatched. The CDR3 loop spans 13 amino acids. Looked up from germline, CDR1 is SEHNR and CDR2 is FQNEAQ (reference sequence). CDR3 bases: TGTGCCAGCAGCTGGGACAGGGGAGGAGGCTACACCTTC. As protein: CASSWDRGGGYTF.

The chain uses TRBV6-1 and TRBJ2-7, with D perhaps TRBD2 (7 bases). The length of the CDR3 is 14 residues. V lost 4 bases and J 1 base, leaving 11 bases between the germline ends. From germline, CDR1 is MNHNS and CDR2 SASEGT. CDR3 protein: CASSGGGVSYEQYF. The CDR3 DNA sequence: TGTGCCAGCAGTGGGGGGGGCGTATCCTACGAGCAGTACTTC.

This chain links TRBV27 with TRBJ2-7; the match to TRBD2 covers 8 bases. Germline CDR1 reads MNHEY; CDR2 reads SMNVEV (reference sequence). The V and J ends lost 4 bases and 5 bases, in that order; junction bases with no gene match: 19. The CDR3 extends over 18 amino acids. In DNA form, the CDR3 reads TGTGCCAGCAGTTCCACCTCCTCCCATGGCGGGGGGTCCGACGAGCAGTACTTC. Protein product: CASSSTSSHGGGSDEQYF.

The chain combines TRBV5-1 with TRBJ2-5; D not certain. The germline CDR1 and CDR2 sequences are SGHRS and YFSETQ. The ends were cut back, 1 base at V and 2 bases at J, with 9 bases in the middle. The CDR3 is 14 amino acids. The CDR3 here is CASSLTETQETQYF. CDR3 in DNA: TGCGCCAGCAGCTTGACAGAGACGCAAGAGACCCAGTACTTC.

The chain couples TRBV9 to TRBJ1-1; D may be TRBD1 (6 bases). Germline lookup yields CDR1 SGDLS and CDR2 YYNGEE. V was cut by 4 bases and J by 11 bases, with 21 bases left in between. This CDR3 contains 14 residues. Here the CDR3 DNA reads TGTGCCAGCAGCCCCCGGGGGGGGGCCGGGGCGGCTTTCTTT. It specifies CASSPRGGAGAAFF. Full variable domain (rest looked up from reference TRBV9 and TRBJ1-1): DSGVTQTPKHLITATGQRVTLRCSPRSGDLSVYWYQQSLDQGLQFLIQYYNGEERAKGNILERFSAQQFPDLHSELNLSSLELGDSALYFCASSPRGGAGAAFFGQGTRLTVV.

The rearrangement joins TRBV5-1 to TRBJ2-7, with D tentatively TRBD2 (6 bases). The CDR3 contains 15 residues. Germline V gives CDR1 SGHRS, CDR2 YFSETQ. V was cut by 2 bases and J by 4 bases, with 16 bases left in between. CDR3 sequence (DNA): TGCGCCAGCAGCTTCAGCGGGTCTGGTGGGTACGAGCAGTACTTC. Its translation is CASSFSGSGGYEQYF.

In this sample, this clone turned up a few times. The rearrangement links TRBV19 to TRBJ1-5, with D tentatively TRBD1 (6 bases). Germline assignment: CDR1 LNHDA and CDR2 SQIVND (reference sequence). V was shortened by 5 bases and J by 3 bases, with 8 bases between the two germline ends. CDR3 length: 13 residues. The CDR3: CASSQGSNQPQHF. CDR3 nucleotides: TGTGCCAGTAGTCAGGGGTCCAATCAGCCCCAGCATTTT.

J is TRBJ2-5 and V is TRBV27; 8 nucleotides align to TRBD1. The length of the CDR3 is 15 residues. Germline CDR1 and CDR2: MNHEY and SMNVEV (reference sequence). V was pared by 5 bases and J by 1 base, with 6 bases of the junction left unmatched. CDR3 residues: CASSPRTGSQETQYF. The DNA for the CDR3 is TGTGCCAGCAGTCCCCGGACAGGGTCCCAAGAGACCCAGTACTTC.

The V gene is TRBV5-1, the J gene TRBJ2-5, with D perhaps TRBD2 (5 bases). Germline V gives CDR1 SGHRS, CDR2 YFSETQ. The length of the CDR3 is 15 residues. V gave up 2 bases and J gave up 1 base, with 12 bases separating them. This CDR3 is CASSFVRGGQETQYF. CDR3 sequence (DNA): TGCGCCAGCAGCTTTGTCCGGGGTGGCCAAGAGACCCAGTACTTC.

The chain couples TRBV5-1 to TRBJ2-1, with TRBD1 identical over 8 bases. The germline V gene encodes CDR1 SGHRS and CDR2 YFSETQ. With 4 bases clipped from V and 8 bases from J, the junction kept 8 bases outside the gene matches. This CDR3 is 14 amino acids long. Written as DNA, the CDR3 is TGCGCCAGCAGCCCCGGACAGGGTCGACATGAGCAGTTCTTC. Amino acid sequence: CASSPGQGRHEQFF.

The V gene is TRBV19, the J gene TRBJ1-1; 7 bases fit TRBD1. CDR3 length equals 14 residues. V lost 5 bases to trimming and J lost 4 bases; unmatched junction nucleotides: 7. Germline V gene lookup returns CDR1 LNHDA and CDR2 SQIVND (reference sequence). CDR3 DNA sequence: TGTGCCAGTAGTCCTAGACAGGGAGGCACTGAAGCTTTCTTT. Translated, it gives CASSPRQGGTEAFF.

The J gene is TRBJ2-5, the V gene TRBV18, with D possibly being TRBD1 (6 bases). The germline CDR1 and CDR2 sequences are KGHSH and LQKENI. V was clipped by 4 bases and J by 3 bases, with 6 bases between them. This CDR3 is built from 12 residues. Written as DNA, the CDR3 is TGTGCCAGCTCACGGACAGAAGAGACCCAGTACTTC. Translated: CASSRTEETQYF.

The chain carries TRBV2 and TRBJ1-2; 9 nucleotides line up with TRBD1. The CDR3 consists of 15 residues. Germline V gene lookup returns CDR1 SNHLY and CDR2 FYNNEI. Germline trimming cut 0 bases from V and 7 bases from J; bases unmatched to any gene: 6. The CDR3 nucleotides are TGTGCCAGCAGTGAAGCAACAGGGGGCCACCGTGGCTACACCTTC. It translates to CASSEATGGHRGYTF.

The chain joins TRBV29-1 to TRBJ2-5, with D possibly TRBD2 on 5 matching bases. This CDR3 comprises 12 residues. Germline assignment: CDR1 SQVTM and CDR2 ANQGSEA. Trimming shortened V by 6 bases and J by 9 bases, and 17 bases separated the two germline ends. In DNA form, the CDR3 reads TGCAGCGTACGGACTGTTGGTAGGGCCCAGTACTTC. Protein sequence: CSVRTVGRAQYF.

This clone was recorded a few times. This rearrangement joins TRBV19 to TRBJ2-1, with D uncertain. Germline V CDR1 and CDR2: LNHDA, SQIVND (reference sequence). The CDR3 spans 16 residues. The V end was cut by 5 bases, the J end by 0 bases, with 14 bases between. In DNA, the CDR3 is TGTGCCAGTAGTGACCGAGGTGGCAGCTCCTACAATGAGCAGTTCTTC. This translates into CASSDRGGSSYNEQFF.